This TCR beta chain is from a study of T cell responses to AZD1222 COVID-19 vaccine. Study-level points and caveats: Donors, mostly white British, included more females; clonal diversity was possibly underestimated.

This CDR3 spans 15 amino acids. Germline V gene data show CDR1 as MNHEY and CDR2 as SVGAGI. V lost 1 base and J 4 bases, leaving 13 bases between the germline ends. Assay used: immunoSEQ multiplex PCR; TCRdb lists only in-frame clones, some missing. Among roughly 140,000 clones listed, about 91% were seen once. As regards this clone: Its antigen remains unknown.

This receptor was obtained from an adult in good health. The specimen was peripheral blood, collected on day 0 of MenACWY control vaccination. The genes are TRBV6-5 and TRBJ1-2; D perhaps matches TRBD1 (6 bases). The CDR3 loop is CASSYFRTASYGYTF. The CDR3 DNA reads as TGTGCCAGCAGTTACTTTAGGACAGCTTCCTATGGCTACACCTTC.